The 19 T cell receptor beta chains below were found in one sample sequenced in a study of beta chain features in type 1 diabetes. Notes on the study in general: Among patients with Type 1 diabetes, TCRB CDR3s were moderately but significantly shorter in every one of the four CD4+ subsets.

The entirety of the isolated RNA underwent reverse transcription, so expressed TCRB transcripts were sequenced. The assay was immunoSEQ multiplex PCR, and TCRdb's table has in-frame clones only and misses some. Of roughly 250,000 clones listed, around 21% are singletons. These TCRs' antigens remain unknown. What was sequenced was naive CD4+ T cells from blood. All receptors come from a woman aged 35 to 49 with type 1 diabetes.

The V call is TRBV10-3, the J call TRBJ2-1, with D perhaps matching TRBD1 (6 bases). This CDR3 contains 16 residues. Trimming stripped 6 bases from V and 1 base from J, with 16 bases between. Looked up from germline, CDR1 is ENHRY and CDR2 is SYGVKD. CDR3 in amino acids: CAISDHVGQSYNEQFF. The CDR3 region has the DNA TGTGCCATCAGCGACCATGTTGGACAGTCCTACAATGAGCAGTTCTTC.

J is TRBJ1-1 and V is TRBV7-3; D is unclear. The CDR3 is made up of 14 amino acids. CDR1 is SGHTA, CDR2 FQGTGA, per germline. The V and J ends lost 2 bases and 0 bases respectively, with 7 bases between them. The CDR3 is CASSLGRMNTEAFF. The CDR3 nucleotides read TGTGCCAGCAGCTTAGGGAGGATGAACACTGAAGCTTTCTTT.

This clone was picked up a small number of times. This specimen includes other DNA sequences encoding the same CDR3. The chain links TRBV18 to TRBJ1-1; no firm D call. Germline CDR1 reads KGHSH; CDR2 reads LQKENI. The ends were cut back, 2 bases at V and 1 base at J, with 5 bases in the middle. The CDR3 runs 13 residues. This chain's CDR3 is CASSPSGNTEAFF. The CDR3 bases are TGTGCCAGCTCACCATCCGGGAACACTGAAGCTTTCTTT.

A few counts support this clone. V usage is TRBV27 and J usage is TRBJ2-3; the D gene is possibly TRBD2 (6 bases). The V and J ends lost 8 bases and 4 bases respectively, with 19 bases between them. Germline loops: CDR1 MNHEY, CDR2 SMNVEV (reference sequence). The CDR3 length is 15 residues. The CDR3 DNA is TGTGCCAGCGGCCGCGACACCCGGAGGGCAGATACGCAGTATTTT. Translating it yields CASGRDTRRADTQYF.

The V call is TRBV9, the J call TRBJ1-2, with 9 positions matching TRBD1. Germline CDR1 reads SGDLS; CDR2 reads YYNGEE. J gave up 7 bases and V 4 bases, and 11 bases lay outside the gene matches. The CDR3 extends over 15 amino acids. CDR3: CASSPGGQGWSGYTF. CDR3 coding DNA: TGTGCCAGCAGCCCAGGAGGACAGGGGTGGAGTGGCTACACCTTC. Combining the CDR3 with reference TRBV9 and TRBJ1-2 gives the whole variable domain DSGVTQTPKHLITATGQRVTLRCSPRSGDLSVYWYQQSLDQGLQFLIQYYNGEERAKGNILERFSAQQFPDLHSELNLSSLELGDSALYFCASSPGGQGWSGYTFGSGTRLTVV.

This clone was counted between two and nine times. This chain joins TRBV29-1 and TRBJ1-3; 10 positions agree with TRBD1. The CDR3 has 14 residues. CDR1 and CDR2 from the germline V gene are SQVTM and ANQGSEA. The J segment lost 4 bases and the V segment lost 7 bases, leaving 7 bases of the junction unmatched. Here the CDR3 reads CSAKGQGLGNTIYF. The CDR3 bases are TGCAGCGCCAAGGGACAGGGGCTCGGAAACACCATATATTTT.

This clone was seen only a few times. The rearrangement uses TRBV11-2 and TRBJ2-5, with D unclear. In germline, CDR1 is SGHAT, CDR2 FQNNGV. CDR3 length: 12 amino acids. V was shortened by 3 bases and J by 2 bases, with 4 bases between the two germline ends. The CDR3 DNA follows: TGTGCCAGCAGCTTGGCTCAAGAGACCCAGTACTTC. Its protein product is CASSLAQETQYF.

The chain recombines TRBV7-9 with TRBJ2-3, with 9 bases lining up with TRBD2. The CDR3 is made up of 15 amino acids. Germline V gene data show CDR1 as SEHNR and CDR2 as FQNEAQ (reference sequence). Trimming at V came to 1 base and at J to 4 bases, leaving 3 bases not matched to a gene. DNA for the CDR3: TGTGCCAGCAGCTTAGTAGCGGGGGCCCCAGATACGCAGTATTTT. Protein product: CASSLVAGAPDTQYF. Full variable domain (outside the CDR3, taken from reference TRBV7-9 and TRBJ2-3): DTGVSQNPRHKITKRGQNVTFRCDPISEHNRLYWYRQTLGQGPEFLTYFQNEAQLEKSRLLSDRFSAERPKGSFSTLEIQRTEQGDSAMYLCASSLVAGAPDTQYFGPGTRLTVL.

With regard to this clone: The sample has other DNA sequences that encode this CDR3 too. This chain joins TRBV9 and TRBJ1-1, with D hard to call. CDR3 size: 14 residues. Deletions cut 4 bases from V and 0 bases from J, with 10 bases between. Germline V gene lookup returns CDR1 SGDLS and CDR2 YYNGEE. The CDR3 loop is CASSPLTMNTEAFF. The DNA of the CDR3 is TGTGCCAGCAGCCCCCTGACTATGAACACTGAAGCTTTCTTT. Full variable domain (remainder filled in from reference TRBV9 and TRBJ1-1): DSGVTQTPKHLITATGQRVTLRCSPRSGDLSVYWYQQSLDQGLQFLIQYYNGEERAKGNILERFSAQQFPDLHSELNLSSLELGDSALYFCASSPLTMNTEAFFGQGTRLTVV.

The chain uses TRBV19 and TRBJ2-1; D is unclear. Looked up from germline, CDR1 is LNHDA and CDR2 is SQIVND (reference sequence). This CDR3 contains 11 residues. V was pared by 3 bases and J by 9 bases, with 6 bases between. The CDR3 coding sequence is TGTGCCAGTAGTATTAGGAGTGAGCAGTTCTTC. Translating it yields CASSIRSEQFF.

The gene calls are TRBV14 and TRBJ2-3; tentative D call: TRBD1 (6 bases). The CDR3 is 16 residues long. Looked up from germline, CDR1 is SGHDN and CDR2 is FVKESK. V lost 3 bases and J 0 bases, leaving 13 bases between the germline ends. CDR3 bases: TGTGCCAGCAGCCAGAGGACAGATCCTAGCACAGATACGCAGTATTTT. Its protein product is CASSQRTDPSTDTQYF.

V is TRBV1 and J is TRBJ1-6; TRBD1, the table's D call, lacks a check against the DNA. TRBV1 is labeled a pseudogene. CDR3 length equals 15 residues. CDR3 region: CTSSPAETYNSPLHF. The CDR3 DNA follows: TGCACCAGCAGCCCTGCAGAAACCTATAATTCACCCCTCCACTTT.

This clone was recorded a few times. The rearrangement uses TRBV5-6 and TRBJ1-5; D perhaps matches TRBD1 (5 bases). The germline V gene has CDR1 SGHDT and CDR2 YYEEEE. V was shortened by 4 bases and J by 3 bases, with 11 bases between the two germline ends. The CDR3 runs to 14 residues. The CDR3 region is CASSLGGANQPQHF. CDR3 in DNA: TGTGCCAGCAGCCTCGGTGGGGCCAATCAGCCCCAGCATTTT.

The chain links TRBV12-5 to TRBJ2-5; TRBD1 agrees at 8 bases. Germline trimming cut 5 bases from V and 4 bases from J; bases unmatched to any gene: 3. CDR3 length: 13 residues. The germline V gene encodes CDR1 LGHNT and CDR2 FRNRAP. The CDR3 loop reads CASGPGTGETQYF. CDR3 DNA: TGTGCTAGTGGTCCAGGGACAGGAGAGACCCAGTACTTC.

This clone was observed a handful of times. The rearrangement joins TRBV7-9 to TRBJ1-1; TRBD1 matches at 9 bases. The CDR3 extends over 14 amino acids. The ends lost 5 bases at V and 0 bases at J; junction bases unmatched: 1. Germline lookup yields CDR1 SEHNR and CDR2 FQNEAQ (reference sequence). The CDR3 region is CASSRTGVNTEAFF. For the CDR3, the DNA is TGTGCCAGCAGCCGGACAGGGGTGAACACTGAAGCTTTCTTT.

This clone has a handful of counts. The J gene is TRBJ2-1, the V gene TRBV29-1, with 13 positions matching TRBD2. CDR1 and CDR2 (germline): SQVTM, ANQGSEA. CDR3 size: 16 residues. V trimming: 6 bases; J trimming: 9 bases; junction bases outside the gene matches: 14. The CDR3 DNA follows: TGCAGCGTACCCCCGGCGGGGGGACTAGCGGGACTTGAGCAGTTCTTC. Translated, it gives CSVPPAGGLAGLEQFF.

V is TRBV5-4 and J is TRBJ2-1, with 12 positions matching TRBD2. With V trimmed by 7 bases and J by 12 bases, 8 bases remained unmatched. The CDR3 contains 13 residues. The germline gives CDR1 SGHNT, CDR2 YYREEE (reference sequence). The CDR3 loop is CASDPSGGAPQFF. The CDR3 nucleotides are TGTGCCAGCGACCCTAGCGGGGGGGCCCCGCAGTTCTTC. Together with reference TRBV5-4 and TRBJ2-1, the CDR3 gives the full variable domain: ETGVTQSPTHLIKTRGQQVTLRCSSQSGHNTVSWYQQALGQGPQFIFQYYREEENGRGNFPPRFSGLQFPNYSSELNVNALELDDSALYLCASDPSGGAPQFFGPGTRLTVL.

The chain is built from TRBV9 and TRBJ2-1; D might be TRBD2 (5 bases). The length of the CDR3 is 15 residues. V shed 3 bases and J shed 4 bases, with 14 bases lying between them. Per the germline V gene, CDR1 is SGDLS and CDR2 is YYNGEE. The CDR3 is CASSAIGESYNEQFF. CDR3 sequence (DNA): TGTGCCAGCAGCGCGATCGGGGAGTCTTACAATGAGCAGTTCTTC.

This clone was counted a few times. This chain connects TRBV18 to TRBJ2-3; 11 nucleotides line up with TRBD1. The germline CDR1 and CDR2 sequences are KGHSH and LQKENI. CDR3 length: 17 amino acids. With V trimmed by 3 bases and J by 5 bases, 10 bases remained unmatched. The CDR3 spells CASSPRRTGGGEDTQYF. The CDR3 DNA follows: TGTGCCAGCTCACCGCGAAGGACAGGGGGCGGGGAAGATACGCAGTATTTT.